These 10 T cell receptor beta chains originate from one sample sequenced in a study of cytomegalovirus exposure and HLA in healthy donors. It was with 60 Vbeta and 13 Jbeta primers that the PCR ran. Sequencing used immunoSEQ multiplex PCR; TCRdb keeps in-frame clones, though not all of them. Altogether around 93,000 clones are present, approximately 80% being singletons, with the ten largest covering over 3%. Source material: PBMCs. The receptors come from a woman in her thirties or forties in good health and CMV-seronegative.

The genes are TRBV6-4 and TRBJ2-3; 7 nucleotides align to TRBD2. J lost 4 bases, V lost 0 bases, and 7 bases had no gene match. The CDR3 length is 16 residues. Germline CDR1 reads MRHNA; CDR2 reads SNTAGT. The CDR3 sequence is CASSDSAGASADTQYF. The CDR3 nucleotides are TGTGCCAGCAGTGACTCGGCGGGAGCAAGTGCAGATACGCAGTATTTT.

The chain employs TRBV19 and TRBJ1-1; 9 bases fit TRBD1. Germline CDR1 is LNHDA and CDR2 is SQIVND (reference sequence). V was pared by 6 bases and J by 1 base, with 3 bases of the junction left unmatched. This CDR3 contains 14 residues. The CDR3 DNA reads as TGTGCCAGTAGGCGACAGGGGGGGAACACTGAAGCTTTCTTT. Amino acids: CASRRQGGNTEAFF.

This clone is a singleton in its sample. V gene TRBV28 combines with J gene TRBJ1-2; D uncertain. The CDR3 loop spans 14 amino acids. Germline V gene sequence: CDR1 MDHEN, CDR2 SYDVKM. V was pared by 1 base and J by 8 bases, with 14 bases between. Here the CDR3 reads CASSLLRGSMGYTF. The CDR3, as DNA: TGTGCCAGCAGTTTATTACGGGGAAGCATGGGCTACACCTTC.

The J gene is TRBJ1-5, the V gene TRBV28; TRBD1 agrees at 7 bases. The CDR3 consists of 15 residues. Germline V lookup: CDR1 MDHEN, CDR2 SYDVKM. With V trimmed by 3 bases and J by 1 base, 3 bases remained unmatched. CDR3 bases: TGTGCCAGCAGTTTTAAGGGGGCGAGCAATCAGCCCCAGCATTTT. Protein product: CASSFKGASNQPQHF.

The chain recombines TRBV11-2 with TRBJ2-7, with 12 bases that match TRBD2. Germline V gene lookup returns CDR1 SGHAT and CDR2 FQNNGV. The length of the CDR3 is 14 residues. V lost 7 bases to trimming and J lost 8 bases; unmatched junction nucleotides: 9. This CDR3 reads CASTHRLAGDQQYF. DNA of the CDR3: TGTGCCAGCACCCACCGACTAGCGGGAGACCAGCAGTACTTC.

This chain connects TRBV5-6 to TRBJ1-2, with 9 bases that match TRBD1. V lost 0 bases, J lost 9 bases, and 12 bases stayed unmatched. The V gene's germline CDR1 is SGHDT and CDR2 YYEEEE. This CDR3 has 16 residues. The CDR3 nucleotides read TGTGCCAGCAGCTTGGGACCGGGACAGGGAGGTGTTAGCTACACCTTC. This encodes CASSLGPGQGGVSYTF. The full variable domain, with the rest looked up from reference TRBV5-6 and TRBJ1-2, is DAGVTQSPTHLIKTRGQQVTLRCSPKSGHDTVSWYQQALGQGPQFIFQYYEEEERQRGNFPDRFSGHQFPNYSSELNVNALLLGDSALYLCASSLGPGQGGVSYTFGSGTRLTVV.

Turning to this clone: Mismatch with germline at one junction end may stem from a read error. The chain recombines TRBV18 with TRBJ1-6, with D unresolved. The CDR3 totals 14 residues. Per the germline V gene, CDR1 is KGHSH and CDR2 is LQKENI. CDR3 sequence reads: CASSPQSRNSPLHF. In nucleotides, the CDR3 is TGTGCCAGCTCGCCACAAAGTCGGAATTCACCCCTCCACTTT. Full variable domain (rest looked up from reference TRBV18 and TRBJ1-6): NAGVMQNPRHLVRRRGQEARLRCSPMKGHSHVYWYRQLPEEGLKFMVYLQKENIIDESGMPKERFSAEFPKEGPSILRIQQVVRGDSAAYFCASSPQSRNSPLHFGNGTRLTVT.

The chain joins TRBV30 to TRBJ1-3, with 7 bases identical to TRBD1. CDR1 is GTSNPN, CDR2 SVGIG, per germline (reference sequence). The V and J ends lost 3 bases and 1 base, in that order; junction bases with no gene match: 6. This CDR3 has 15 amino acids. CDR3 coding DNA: TGTGCCTGGAGGAAGGACAGGCTTTCTGGAAACACCATATATTTT. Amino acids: CAWRKDRLSGNTIYF. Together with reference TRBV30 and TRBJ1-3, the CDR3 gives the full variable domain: SQTIHQWPATLVQPVGSPLSLECTVEGTSNPNLYWYRQAAGRGLQLLFYSVGIGQISSEVPQNLSASRPQDRQFILSSKKLLLSDSGFYLCAWRKDRLSGNTIYFGEGSWLTVV.

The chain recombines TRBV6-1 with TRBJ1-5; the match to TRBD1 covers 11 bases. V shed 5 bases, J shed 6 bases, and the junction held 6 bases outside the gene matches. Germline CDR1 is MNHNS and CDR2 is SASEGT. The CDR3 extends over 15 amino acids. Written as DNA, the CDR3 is TGTGCCAGCAGTAGCGGACAGGGGGCGGTTCAGCCCCAGCATTTT. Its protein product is CASSSGQGAVQPQHF.

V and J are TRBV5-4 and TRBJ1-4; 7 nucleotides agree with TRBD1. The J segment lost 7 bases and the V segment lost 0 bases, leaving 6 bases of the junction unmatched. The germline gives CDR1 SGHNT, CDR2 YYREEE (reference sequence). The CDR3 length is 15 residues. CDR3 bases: TGTGCCAGCAGCTTGGCCTCGCAGGGGGGTGAAAAACTGTTTTTT. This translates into CASSLASQGGEKLFF. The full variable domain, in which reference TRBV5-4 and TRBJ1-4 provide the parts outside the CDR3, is ETGVTQSPTHLIKTRGQQVTLRCSSQSGHNTVSWYQQALGQGPQFIFQYYREEENGRGNFPPRFSGLQFPNYSSELNVNALELDDSALYLCASSLASQGGEKLFFGSGTQLSVL.